This is a list of T cell receptor beta chains from one sample in a study of cytomegalovirus exposure and HLA in healthy donors. Generated by immunoSEQ multiplex PCR, the TCRdb table keeps only in-frame clones and is missing some. The sample table includes 140,000 to 150,000 clones. The specimen sequenced was PBMCs. Source of these receptors: a male donor in good health and CMV-seronegative. CDR3s include the opening cysteine and the closing phenylalanine or tryptophan. Each record gives: CDR3 protein, CDR3 DNA, D gene, CDR3 length, J gene, V gene. The D gene is left open where the match is weak.

CDR3: CAWSYGHSGNTIYF
DNA: TGTGCCTGGAGTTACGGACACTCCGGAAACACCATATATTTT
D: .
length: 14
J: TRBJ1-3
V: TRBV30

CDR3: CASSSGGLHNGYF
DNA: TGTGCCAGCAGCTCGGGGGGACTACACAACGGGTATTTT
D: TRBD2
length: 13
J: TRBJ2-3
V: TRBV7-9

CDR3: CASRMGAGSDEKLFF
DNA: TGCGCCAGCAGAATGGGGGCAGGGAGTGATGAAAAACTGTTTTTT
D: .
length: 15
J: TRBJ1-4
V: TRBV5-1

CDR3: CASSRGESTEAFF
DNA: TGTGCCAGCTCCAGGGGGGAGAGCACTGAAGCTTTCTTT
D: TRBD1
length: 13
J: TRBJ1-1
V: TRBV6-5

CDR3: CASSFSFVEPEAFF
DNA: TGTGCCAGCAGTTTTTCCTTCGTAGAGCCTGAAGCTTTCTTT
D: .
length: 14
J: TRBJ1-1
V: TRBV28

CDR3: CASRPGTGGNGYTF
DNA: TGTGCCAGCAGGCCCGGGACAGGGGGAAATGGCTACACCTTC
D: TRBD1
length: 14
J: TRBJ1-2
V: TRBV6-5

CDR3: CASSPPGRTEAFF
DNA: TGCGCCAGCAGCCCCCCAGGGAGGACTGAAGCTTTCTTT
D: .
length: 13
J: TRBJ1-1
V: TRBV5-1

CDR3: CASSQVGDRAFLSEQYF
DNA: TGCGCCAGCAGCCAAGTGGGAGACAGGGCTTTTCTAAGCGAGCAGTACTTC
D: TRBD1
length: 17
J: TRBJ2-7
V: TRBV4-1

CDR3: CASNTGDTQPQHF
DNA: TGTGCCAGCAATACAGGGGATACTCAGCCCCAGCATTTT
D: TRBD1
length: 13
J: TRBJ1-5
V: TRBV25-1

CDR3: CASSYSGQGRNEQFF
DNA: TGTGCCAGCAGTTACTCTGGACAGGGAAGGAATGAGCAGTTCTTC
D: TRBD1
length: 15
J: TRBJ2-1
V: TRBV6-6

CDR3: CASFQLPGQGWVTEAFF
DNA: TGTGCCAGCTTCCAATTACCGGGACAGGGATGGGTCACTGAAGCTTTCTTT
D: TRBD1
length: 17
J: TRBJ1-1
V: TRBV28

CDR3: CASSPGHRGGTEAFF
DNA: TGCGCCAGCAGCCCGGGACACCGGGGCGGCACTGAAGCTTTCTTT
D: .
length: 15
J: TRBJ1-1
V: TRBV5-1

CDR3: CASSEGWDSNTGELFF
DNA: TGTGCCAGCAGTGAAGGATGGGACTCTAACACCGGGGAGCTGTTTTTT
D: .
length: 16
J: TRBJ2-2
V: TRBV6-1

CDR3: CASSSPGQGSYYEQYF
DNA: TGTGCCAGCTCATCACCGGGACAGGGTTCCTACTACGAGCAGTACTTC
D: TRBD1
length: 16
J: TRBJ2-7
V: TRBV18

CDR3: CASSKAGGPRSYEQYF
DNA: TGTGCCAGTAGTAAGGCGGGAGGGCCGAGGTCCTACGAGCAGTACTTC
D: TRBD2
length: 16
J: TRBJ2-7
V: TRBV19

CDR3: CASTFVMGGRSWPGYTF
DNA: TGTGCCAGCACCTTTGTGATGGGGGGACGTTCCTGGCCTGGCTACACCTTC
D: .
length: 17
J: TRBJ1-2
V: TRBV27

CDR3: CASSQDFVWGGPRSSDTQYF
DNA: TGTGCCAGCAGCCAAGATTTTGTCTGGGGGGGGCCTAGATCCTCAGATACGCAGTATTTT
D: .
length: 20
J: TRBJ2-3
V: TRBV14

CDR3: CASSSTRAGNTEAFF
DNA: TGTGCCAGCAGTTCGACCAGGGCAGGGAACACTGAAGCTTTCTTT
D: .
length: 15
J: TRBJ1-1
V: TRBV25-1

CDR3: CATSVNTEAFF
DNA: TGTGCCACCTCGGTGAACACTGAAGCTTTCTTT
D: .
length: 11
J: TRBJ1-1
V: TRBV6-6

CDR3: CASSASGLKQNEKLFF
DNA: TGTGCCAGCAGTGCGTCGGGTCTGAAGCAGAATGAAAAACTGTTTTTT
D: .
length: 16
J: TRBJ1-4
V: TRBV6-6

CDR3: CASSTWLMNTEAFF
DNA: TGTGCCAGTAGTACTTGGCTGATGAACACTGAAGCTTTCTTT
D: .
length: 14
J: TRBJ1-1
V: TRBV19

CDR3: CASSYERERRYEQYF
DNA: TGTGCCAGCAGTTATGAGAGGGAGCGAAGGTACGAGCAGTACTTC
D: .
length: 15
J: TRBJ2-7
V: TRBV6-6

CDR3: CASSPQGPYGYTF
DNA: TGTGCCAGCAGTCCGCAGGGGCCATATGGCTACACCTTC
D: .
length: 13
J: TRBJ1-2
V: TRBV27

CDR3: CASSQVQGNEQYF
DNA: TGTGCCAGCAGCCAAGTACAGGGGAACGAGCAGTACTTC
D: TRBD1
length: 13
J: TRBJ2-7
V: TRBV14

CDR3: CASSENRLLGNEQFF
DNA: TGTGCCAGCAGTGAAAACAGGCTGTTGGGCAATGAGCAGTTCTTC
D: .
length: 15
J: TRBJ2-1
V: TRBV25-1

CDR3: CASSRDRDQPQHF
DNA: TGTGCCAGCAGTCGAGACAGGGATCAGCCCCAGCATTTT
D: TRBD1
length: 13
J: TRBJ1-5
V: TRBV28

CDR3: CASSLPGDAFF
DNA: TGTGCCAGCAGTTTACCGGGAGACGCTTTCTTT
D: .
length: 11
J: TRBJ1-1
V: TRBV28

CDR3: CASVSGMGPDTQYF
DNA: TGTGCCAGCGTAAGCGGGATGGGTCCAGATACGCAGTATTTT
D: TRBD2
length: 14
J: TRBJ2-3
V: TRBV6-6

CDR3: CSVDPRGTDTDTQYF
DNA: TGCAGCGTTGACCCTAGGGGGACAGACACAGATACGCAGTATTTT
D: TRBD1
length: 15
J: TRBJ2-3
V: TRBV29-1

CDR3: CASSLEGGRALADTQYF
DNA: TGCGCCAGCAGCTTGGAGGGCGGGAGGGCCCTCGCAGATACGCAGTATTTT
D: TRBD2
length: 17
J: TRBJ2-3
V: TRBV5-1

CDR3: CASSYFGQDFYNEQFF
DNA: TGTGCCAGCAGTTACTTCGGACAGGACTTCTACAATGAGCAGTTCTTC
D: TRBD1
length: 16
J: TRBJ2-1
V: TRBV6-5

CDR3: CASSSKTGKSYTAEAFF
DNA: TGTGCCAGCAGCTCGAAGACAGGGAAATCGTACACTGCTGAAGCTTTCTTT
D: TRBD1
length: 17
J: TRBJ1-1
V: TRBV5-4

CDR3: CASSERRQGARGQPQHF
DNA: TGTGCCAGCAGTGAAAGAAGACAAGGGGCGCGGGGTCAGCCCCAGCATTTT
D: .
length: 17
J: TRBJ1-5
V: TRBV6-1

CDR3: CASSEKRVGTGGYEQYF
DNA: TGTGCCAGCAGTGAAAAGAGGGTCGGGACAGGGGGCTACGAGCAGTACTTC
D: TRBD1
length: 17
J: TRBJ2-7
V: TRBV6-1

CDR3: CSVPGRTSGPDTQYF
DNA: TGCAGCGTTCCGGGCCGGACTAGCGGGCCGGATACGCAGTATTTT
D: TRBD2
length: 15
J: TRBJ2-3
V: TRBV29-1

CDR3: CASSLDGQPYEQYF
DNA: TGCGCCAGCAGCTTGGATGGACAGCCTTACGAGCAGTACTTC
D: .
length: 14
J: TRBJ2-7
V: TRBV5-1

CDR3: CASSRLDREDSPLHF
DNA: TGTGCCAGCTCACGACTGGACAGGGAAGATTCACCCCTCCACTTT
D: TRBD1
length: 15
J: TRBJ1-6
V: TRBV18

CDR3: CASSRGSGRHNEQFF
DNA: TGCGCCAGCTCTCGGGGTAGCGGGAGACACAATGAGCAGTTCTTC
D: TRBD2
length: 15
J: TRBJ2-1
V: TRBV10-1

CDR3: CASSGGYNSPLHF
DNA: TGTGCCAGCAGTGGCGGTTATAATTCACCCCTCCACTTT
D: .
length: 13
J: TRBJ1-6
V: TRBV2

CDR3: CASSQGRAGSHLTDTQYF
DNA: TGCGCCAGCAGCCAAGGGAGGGCAGGGTCTCATTTGACAGATACGCAGTATTTT
D: .
length: 18
J: TRBJ2-3
V: TRBV4-3

CDR3: CASSARPTVSSYNEQFF
DNA: TGTGCCAGCAGCGCCCGACCGACAGTAAGCTCCTACAATGAGCAGTTCTTC
D: .
length: 17
J: TRBJ2-1
V: TRBV9

CDR3: CASSPVPANYGYTF
DNA: TGTGCCAGCAGCCCGGTTCCCGCTAACTATGGCTACACCTTC
D: .
length: 14
J: TRBJ1-2
V: TRBV7-9

CDR3: CASSATHPGQIGGQPQHF
DNA: TGTGCCAGCAGTGCAACGCATCCGGGACAGATCGGGGGTCAGCCCCAGCATTTT
D: TRBD1
length: 18
J: TRBJ1-5
V: TRBV2

CDR3: CASSSRGGGDYEQYF
DNA: TGTGCCAGCAGCTCGAGGGGGGGCGGTGACTACGAGCAGTACTTC
D: .
length: 15
J: TRBJ2-7
V: TRBV5-4

CDR3: CASSSTGGRQPQHF
DNA: TGTGCCAGCAGCTCGACAGGGGGCAGGCAGCCCCAGCATTTT
D: TRBD1
length: 14
J: TRBJ1-5
V: TRBV7-2

CDR3: CASSLRREGFNEQFF
DNA: TGTGCCAGCAGTTTACGGCGGGAGGGCTTCAATGAGCAGTTCTTC
D: TRBD2
length: 15
J: TRBJ2-1
V: TRBV27

CDR3: CASSPSDSPYEQYF
DNA: TGTGCCAGCAGCCCCTCGGACAGCCCCTACGAGCAGTACTTC
D: .
length: 14
J: TRBJ2-7
V: TRBV5-4